This T cell receptor (beta chain) was captured in a study of blood T cell repertoires in COVID-19. The overall study: T cells, B-cell-depleted T cells, or PBMCs provided the cDNA or gDNA that served as material.

Study processing details: Nucleated cell number was recorded as an estimate derived from reference gene primer amplification. TCRdb keeps only in-frame clones here, not all; method: immunoSEQ multiplex PCR. V and J calls and clone size follow that table, whereas D and trimming were derived from the DNA. The sample holds 350,000 or so clones, roughly 90% seen once. CDR1 and CDR2 (germline): SGHRS, YFSETQ. The V and J ends lost 4 bases and 0 bases, in that order; junction bases with no gene match: 3. This CDR3 contains 14 residues. Recruits, aged roughly 18 to 100 years, lived in 20 to 30 US areas. Two negative PCRs, clearance, or symptom resolution had been documented for recovered Cohort 3 donors.

The sequencing input was PBMCs or T cells enriched from blood (not recorded which). The rearrangement joins TRBV5-1 to TRBJ2-5; TRBD1 matches at 7 bases. The origin of this receptor is a young woman who had recovered from COVID-19. CDR3 amino acids: CASSKGQYQETQYF. The CDR3 nucleotides are TGCGCCAGCAGCAAGGGACAGTACCAAGAGACCCAGTACTTC.